This T cell receptor beta chain appears in the sequencing data of a study of CD8 T cells in ankylosing spondylitis. Study-wide findings and caveats: Ankylosing spondylitis blood appeared to be characterized by a TCR beta motif of eight highly homologous variants.

A single record per CDR3 protein comes from TCRdb applying MiXCR to the 5' RACE reads. This table holds 700,000 or so distinct CDR3 sequences, over 15% found once. V gave up 2 bases and J gave up 5 bases, with 13 bases separating them. The CDR3 contains 15 residues. This clonotype was observed a few times. What it binds is unknown. The sequenced material came from blood, either unsorted or a sorted T cell fraction (not recorded which). The V gene is TRBV12-3 or TRBV12-4, the J gene TRBJ1-5; tentative D call: TRBD1 (5 bases). This clonotype was obtained from a male donor with ankylosing spondylitis. DNA of the CDR3: TGTGCCAGCAGTTTAACAGGAGGACCATATCAGCCCCAGCATTTT. The encoded protein is CASSLTGGPYQPQHF.